This T cell receptor beta chain was retrieved from a study of cytomegalovirus exposure and HLA in healthy donors. Study-wide points: The investigators catalogued some 160 TCR beta chains as cytomegalovirus-associated.

Notes on this clone: What it recognizes is unknown.

The PCR employed 60 Vbeta primers together with 13 Jbeta primers. The assay was immunoSEQ multiplex PCR, and TCRdb's table has in-frame clones only and misses some. Of some 130,000 clones listed, approximately 80% were seen once; the top ten hold around 3.1%. Germline V gene sequence: CDR1 MGHRA, CDR2 YSYEKL. V was trimmed by 0 bases and J by 1 base, leaving 18 bases between them. This CDR3 is built from 18 residues. The V and J genes are TRBV4-1 and TRBJ1-1; D ambiguous. The specimen was PBMCs. The TCR sequence derives from a man between 35 and 55 years old in good health and CMV-seronegative. This chain's CDR3 is CASSQDVWQAAANTEAFF. DNA of the CDR3: TGCGCCAGCAGCCAAGATGTGTGGCAGGCTGCCGCGAACACTGAAGCTTTCTTT.